The present T cell receptor beta chain was sequenced within a study of cytomegalovirus exposure and HLA in healthy donors. Broader study findings: The listing of roughly 160 TCR beta chains classed them as cytomegalovirus-associated. TCR beta V- and J-gene trimming, according to a later analysis, was linked to a missense DCLRE1C variant. Later analysis identified several of the most significant clusters that appeared linked to common viral pathogens.

Primers included in the PCR were 60 Vbeta and 13 Jbeta primers. Clones were sequenced by immunoSEQ multiplex PCR, and TCRdb holds only the in-frame ones, with some missing. The sample includes fewer than 250,000 clones, roughly 80% of them seen just once. Worth noting for this clone: The antigen is undetermined.

V lost 3 bases to trimming and J lost 4 bases; unmatched junction nucleotides: 4. The CDR3 has 15 amino acids. Looked up from germline, CDR1 is LNHDA and CDR2 is SQIVND (reference sequence). This sequence joins TRBV19 and TRBJ2-2; 8 bases fit TRBD1. The sequenced sample was PBMCs. This TCR derives from a woman aged 18-29 years in good health and CMV-seronegative. Written as DNA, the CDR3 is TGTGCCAGTAGTATTGTTCAGGGGGCCACCGGGGAGCTGTTTTTT. It specifies CASSIVQGATGELFF.